This passage covers 23 T cell receptor beta chains from one sample sequenced in a study of OX40 agonist ivuxolimab in advanced cancers. Measured with immunoSEQ multiplex PCR; TCRdb has only the in-frame clones, and not every one. The repertoire holds 150,000 to 180,000 clones, with 94% as singletons. The sequenced sample was CD4+ or CD8+ T cells sorted from blood, obtained in a trial of the OX40 agonist ivuxolimab. All receptors come from an adult with an advanced solid tumor such as melanoma, head and neck, liver or kidney cancer.

CDR3 nucleotide sequence: TGCAGCGTCCCCGCGGGGGCATATACTGAAGCTTTCTTT. It codes for CSVPAGAYTEAFF. The rearrangement uses TRBV29-1 and TRBJ1-1; weak D call: TRBD1 (6 bases). CDR1 SQVTM and CDR2 ANQGSEA come from the germline V gene. This CDR3 has 13 residues. Trimming left V 6 bases short and J 5 bases short, with 16 bases between.

The chain uses TRBV28 and TRBJ2-5, with unresolved D. The germline gives CDR1 MDHEN, CDR2 SYDVKM. Trimming cost V 2 bases and J 4 bases, with 5 bases left between them. This CDR3 is 12 amino acids long. The CDR3 DNA reads as TGTGCCAGCAGTTTAGGAGCAGAGACCCAGTACTTC. Residues: CASSLGAETQYF.

V gene TRBV2 combines with J gene TRBJ1-4; D ambiguous. Trimming took off 2 bases at V and 5 bases at J, with 12 bases between the two ends. The CDR3 has 15 residues. Germline CDR1 and CDR2: SNHLY and FYNNEI. CDR3 protein: CASSERGGPNEKLFF. Written as DNA, the CDR3 is TGTGCCAGCAGTGAAAGAGGTGGACCAAATGAAAAACTGTTTTTT.

The rearrangement links TRBV7-2 to TRBJ2-1; 9 positions agree with TRBD1. This CDR3 has 15 residues. Unmatched junction bases numbered 5, after V lost 5 bases and J lost 3 bases. CDR1 SGHTA and CDR2 FQGNSA come from the germline V gene. CDR3 region: CASSADRGRYNEQFF. CDR3 coding DNA: TGTGCCAGCAGCGCGGACAGGGGCCGCTACAATGAGCAGTTCTTC.

The chain recombines TRBV27 with TRBJ2-7, with a possible D match to TRBD2 (5 bases). The CDR3 length is 15 residues. Trimming stripped 2 bases from V and 2 bases from J, with 13 bases between. Germline CDR1 is MNHEY and CDR2 is SMNVEV (reference sequence). DNA for the CDR3: TGTGCCAGCAGTTTAGGAGGCGCCCGAACCTACGAGCAGTACTTC. Encoded protein: CASSLGGARTYEQYF.

This chain links TRBV28 with TRBJ1-5, with TRBD1 matching 8 bases. Trimming removed 4 bases from V and 0 bases from J; junction bases left unmatched: 8. The CDR3 runs 17 residues. From germline, CDR1 is MDHEN and CDR2 SYDVKM. Here the CDR3 reads CASSSHTGGISNQPQHF. The CDR3 nucleotides read TGTGCCAGCAGTTCCCACACAGGGGGGATTAGCAATCAGCCCCAGCATTTT.

In this sample, this clone turned up once. The J gene is TRBJ2-7, the V gene TRBV6-1; TRBD2 matches at 7 bases. Germline trimming cut 1 base from V and 6 bases from J; bases unmatched to any gene: 3. This CDR3 region has 13 residues. The germline CDR1 and CDR2 sequences are MNHNS and SASEGT. CDR3 sequence: CASSEGWGGEQYF. The CDR3 DNA is TGTGCCAGCAGTGAAGGATGGGGGGGCGAGCAGTACTTC.

The chain is built from TRBV6-5 and TRBJ1-1; D not resolved. The CDR3 totals 11 residues. Looked up from germline, CDR1 is MNHEY and CDR2 is SVGAGI. V was cut by 7 bases and J by 7 bases, with 10 bases left in between. CDR3 coding DNA: TGTGCCAGCACTGGGTGGAATGAAGCTTTCTTT. Amino acid sequence: CASTGWNEAFF.

The chain uses TRBV7-2 and TRBJ1-1; D gene unclear. The CDR3 covers 13 residues. Germline CDR1 is SGHTA and CDR2 is FQGNSA. Trimming took off 4 bases at V and 1 base at J, with 7 bases between the two ends. The CDR3 sequence: CASSWVGNTEAFF. The CDR3 coding sequence is TGTGCCAGCAGCTGGGTGGGGAACACTGAAGCTTTCTTT.

This chain joins TRBV28 and TRBJ2-7; D is undetermined. Germline-derived CDR1 and CDR2 are MDHEN and SYDVKM. V dropped 2 bases and J dropped 3 bases, with 11 bases sitting between them. This CDR3 comprises 14 residues. The CDR3 DNA reads TGTGCCAGCAGTTTAAGGCACTTAGACTACGAGCAGTACTTC. Protein product: CASSLRHLDYEQYF.

The gene calls are TRBV18 and TRBJ2-7; D gene unclear. V lost 2 bases and J lost 6, with 14 bases in between. This CDR3 region has 14 residues. Germline CDR1 is KGHSH and CDR2 is LQKENI. Here the CDR3 reads CASSPTAILGEQYF. The CDR3 DNA follows: TGTGCCAGCTCACCAACGGCAATTCTCGGCGAGCAGTACTTC.

The V gene is TRBV28, the J gene TRBJ1-2; D is undetermined. CDR3 length: 12 residues. Germline V CDR1 and CDR2: MDHEN, SYDVKM. Trimming stripped 6 bases from V and 5 bases from J, with 10 bases between. The CDR3 region has the DNA TGTGCCAGCAGCCCTTCGACATATGGCTACACCTTC. Translated: CASSPSTYGYTF.

On this clone: Additional DNA sequences in this sample encode the identical CDR3. The chain has TRBV4-3 and TRBJ1-2; 9 nucleotides match TRBD1. Germline V CDR1 and CDR2: LGHNA, YSLEER. V dropped 0 bases and J dropped 4; count of bases not matched to a gene: 0. The CDR3 runs 14 residues. CDR3 sequence: CASSQEDRGYGYTF. As DNA, the CDR3 is TGCGCCAGCAGCCAAGAGGACAGGGGCTATGGCTACACCTTC.

This chain uses TRBV29-1 with TRBJ2-7; D might be TRBD1 (8 bases). CDR1 and CDR2 from the germline V gene are SQVTM and ANQGSEA. This CDR3 is 16 amino acids long. The V gene lost 0 bases and the J gene lost 2 bases, with 17 bases spanning the gap. The CDR3 loop is CSVEEVRGRGPYEQYF. The CDR3 bases are TGCAGCGTTGAAGAAGTCAGGGGGCGGGGGCCCTACGAGCAGTACTTC.

V and J are TRBV19 and TRBJ1-1; D is undetermined. The CDR3 loop spans 13 amino acids. Germline assignment: CDR1 LNHDA and CDR2 SQIVND (reference sequence). V was trimmed by 3 bases and J by 1 base, leaving 6 bases between them. The CDR3 DNA is TGTGCCAGTAGTATCCAGAAGAACACTGAAGCTTTCTTT. Protein: CASSIQKNTEAFF.

The rearrangement uses TRBV7-2 and TRBJ1-3; D ambiguous. The length of the CDR3 is 12 residues. Trimming took off 0 bases at V and 5 bases at J, with 2 bases between the two ends. The germline gives CDR1 SGHTA, CDR2 FQGNSA. CDR3 sequence reads: CASSLARNTIYF. As DNA, the CDR3 is TGTGCCAGCAGCTTAGCGAGAAACACCATATATTTT.

The rearrangement joins TRBV5-1 to TRBJ1-2; 10 positions agree with TRBD1. The germline CDR1 and CDR2 sequences are SGHRS and YFSETQ. This CDR3 spans 14 amino acids. V gave up 6 bases and J gave up 4 bases; unmatched junction bases: 6. The chain's CDR3 is CASTTGDRGYGYTF. In DNA, the CDR3 is TGCGCCAGCACCACCGGGGACAGGGGCTATGGCTACACCTTC.

V gene TRBV9 combines with J gene TRBJ1-5; D is possibly TRBD1 (5 bases). V was cut by 3 bases and J by 3 bases, with 13 bases left in between. The CDR3 is 15 residues long. Germline V gene sequence: CDR1 SGDLS, CDR2 YYNGEE. CDR3 sequence (DNA): TGTGCCAGCAGCGGCGGGACCCGGCCCAATCAGCCCCAGCATTTT. Amino acid sequence: CASSGGTRPNQPQHF.

The chain couples TRBV2 to TRBJ1-1; D is perhaps TRBD1 (5 bases). The CDR3 is made up of 12 amino acids. V lost 6 bases and J lost 6, with 11 bases in between. The germline gives CDR1 SNHLY, CDR2 FYNNEI. This chain's CDR3 is CASRPDSSEAFF. CDR3 coding DNA: TGTGCCAGCAGACCCGACAGCTCTGAAGCTTTCTTT.

The chain carries TRBV7-2 and TRBJ1-1; D may be TRBD1 (5 bases). The CDR3 is 16 amino acids. V shed 5 bases and J shed 6 bases, with 22 bases lying between them. Germline CDR1 and CDR2: SGHTA and FQGNSA. The CDR3: CASSPLSGTGSPEAFF. The CDR3 bases are TGTGCCAGCAGCCCACTATCCGGGACGGGAAGTCCTGAAGCTTTCTTT.

The chain joins TRBV13 to TRBJ2-7, with a possible D match to TRBD1 (6 bases). V lost 1 base and J 5 bases, leaving 12 bases between the germline ends. CDR1 and CDR2 from the germline V gene are PRHDT and FYEKMQ (reference sequence). The CDR3 spans 14 residues. CDR3 in DNA: TGTGCCAGCAGCTTAGCGACAGGAGAGGACGAGCAGTACTTC. Translating gives CASSLATGEDEQYF.

The chain joins TRBV6-6 to TRBJ1-4; D might be TRBD1 (5 bases). Trimming took off 6 bases at V and 13 bases at J, with 18 bases between the two ends. Germline V gene lookup returns CDR1 MNHNY and CDR2 SVGAGI (reference sequence). The CDR3 has 13 residues. The CDR3 DNA sequence: TGTGCCAGCAGACCAGACGAAGACAGAGGACTGTTTTTT. The encoded protein is CASRPDEDRGLFF.

The chain recombines TRBV5-4 with TRBJ2-5, with a tentative D call TRBD2 (5 bases). Germline values: CDR1 SGHNT, CDR2 YYREEE (reference sequence). The CDR3 contains 15 residues. The germline V and J ends were trimmed by 5 bases and 5 bases, with 19 bases remaining between them. The CDR3 loop reads CASRSSGHPSETQYF. Written as DNA, the CDR3 is TGTGCCAGCAGATCGAGCGGTCATCCGTCGGAGACCCAGTACTTC.